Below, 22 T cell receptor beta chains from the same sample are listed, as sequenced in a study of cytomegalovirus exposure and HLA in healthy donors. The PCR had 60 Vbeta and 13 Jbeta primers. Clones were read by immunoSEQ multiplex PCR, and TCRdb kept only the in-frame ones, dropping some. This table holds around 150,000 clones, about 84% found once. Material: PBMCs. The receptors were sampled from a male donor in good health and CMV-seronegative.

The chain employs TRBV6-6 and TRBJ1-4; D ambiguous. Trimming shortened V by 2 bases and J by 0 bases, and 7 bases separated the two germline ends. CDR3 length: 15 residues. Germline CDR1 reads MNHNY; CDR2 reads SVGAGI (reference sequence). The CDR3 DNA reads TGTGCCAGCAGTTACCTTGCAGCAACTAATGAAAAACTGTTTTTT. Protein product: CASSYLAATNEKLFF.

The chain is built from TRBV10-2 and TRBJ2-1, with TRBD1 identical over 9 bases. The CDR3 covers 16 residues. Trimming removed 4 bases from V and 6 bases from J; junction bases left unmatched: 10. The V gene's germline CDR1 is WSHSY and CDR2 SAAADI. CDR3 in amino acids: CASSAGTGRVGNEQFF. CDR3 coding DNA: TGCGCCAGCAGTGCGGGGACAGGGAGGGTAGGCAATGAGCAGTTCTTC.

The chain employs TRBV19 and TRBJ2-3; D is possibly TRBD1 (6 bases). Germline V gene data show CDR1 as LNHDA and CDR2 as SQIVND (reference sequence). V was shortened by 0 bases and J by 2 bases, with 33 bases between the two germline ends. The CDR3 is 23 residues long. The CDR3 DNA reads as TGTGCCAGTAGTATAGATCTTCTGGGATGGAGACAGGCCGGTACCTCTCTCACAGATACGCAGTATTTT. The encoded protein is CASSIDLLGWRQAGTSLTDTQYF.

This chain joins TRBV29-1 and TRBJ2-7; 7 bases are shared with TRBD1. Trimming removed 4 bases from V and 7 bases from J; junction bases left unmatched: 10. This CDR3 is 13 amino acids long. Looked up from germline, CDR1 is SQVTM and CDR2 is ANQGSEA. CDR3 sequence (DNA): TGCAGCGTTGTCATCGAGGGGGCGGAAGAGCAGTACTTC. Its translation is CSVVIEGAEEQYF.

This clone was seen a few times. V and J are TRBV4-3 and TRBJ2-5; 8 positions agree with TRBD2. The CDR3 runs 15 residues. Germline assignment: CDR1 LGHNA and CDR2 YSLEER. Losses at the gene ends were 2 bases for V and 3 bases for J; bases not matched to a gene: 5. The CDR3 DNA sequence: TGCGCCAGCAGCCAATCGCCCGGGGGGGAAGAGACCCAGTACTTC. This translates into CASSQSPGGEETQYF.

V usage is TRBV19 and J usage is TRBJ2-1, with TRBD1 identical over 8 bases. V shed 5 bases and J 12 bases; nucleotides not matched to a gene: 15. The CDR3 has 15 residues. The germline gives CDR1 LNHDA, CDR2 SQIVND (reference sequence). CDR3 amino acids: CASSLGQGTMTGQFF. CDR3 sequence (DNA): TGTGCCAGTAGTCTCGGACAGGGAACGATGACGGGGCAGTTCTTC.

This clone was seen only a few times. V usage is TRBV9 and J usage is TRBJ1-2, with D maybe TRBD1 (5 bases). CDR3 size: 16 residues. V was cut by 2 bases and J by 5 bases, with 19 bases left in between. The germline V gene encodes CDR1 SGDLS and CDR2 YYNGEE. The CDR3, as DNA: TGTGCCAGCAGCGTCCAGCCGGGTGGGGGGAGTTATGGCTACACCTTC. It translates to CASSVQPGGGSYGYTF.

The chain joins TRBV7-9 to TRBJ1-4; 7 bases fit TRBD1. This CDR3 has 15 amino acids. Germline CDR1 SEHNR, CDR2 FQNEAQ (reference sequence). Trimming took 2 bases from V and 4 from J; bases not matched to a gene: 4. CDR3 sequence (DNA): TGTGCCAGCAGCTTATTTACAGGGGTTAATGAAAAACTGTTTTTT. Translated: CASSLFTGVNEKLFF.

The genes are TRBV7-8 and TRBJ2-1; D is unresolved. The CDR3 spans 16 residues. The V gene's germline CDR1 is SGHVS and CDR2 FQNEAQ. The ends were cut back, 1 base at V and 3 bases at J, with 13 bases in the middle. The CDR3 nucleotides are TGTGCCAGCAGCTTAGGAGCCTTGACATTCTACAATGAGCAGTTCTTC. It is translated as CASSLGALTFYNEQFF. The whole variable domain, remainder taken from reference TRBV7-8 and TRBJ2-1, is GAGVSQSPRYKVAKRGQDVALRCDPISGHVSLFWYQQALGQGPEFLTYFQNEAQLDKSGLPSDRFFAERPEGSVSTLKIQRTQQEDSAVYLCASSLGALTFYNEQFFGPGTRLTVL.

The CDR3 protein is CASSDEGLYEQYF. The CDR3 DNA reads TGTGCCAGCAGTGATGAGGGTCTCTACGAGCAGTACTTC. The gene calls are TRBV2 and TRBJ2-7, with D tentatively TRBD2 (5 bases). CDR3 length equals 13 residues. V lost 3 bases and J 3 bases, leaving 9 bases between the germline ends. The V gene's germline CDR1 is SNHLY and CDR2 FYNNEI.

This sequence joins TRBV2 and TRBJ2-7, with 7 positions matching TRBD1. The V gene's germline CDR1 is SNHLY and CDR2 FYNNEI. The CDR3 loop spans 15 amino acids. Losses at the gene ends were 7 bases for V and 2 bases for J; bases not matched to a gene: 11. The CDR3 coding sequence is TGTGCCAGCACCACCGACAGGGTAGAGACCTACGAGCAGTACTTC. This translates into CASTTDRVETYEQYF.

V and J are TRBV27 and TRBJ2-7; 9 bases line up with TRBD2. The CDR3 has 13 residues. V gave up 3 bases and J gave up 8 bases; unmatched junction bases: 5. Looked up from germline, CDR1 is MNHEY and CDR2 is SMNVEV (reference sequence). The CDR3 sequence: CASSLRGGDQQYF. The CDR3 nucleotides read TGTGCCAGCAGTTTGCGGGGGGGGGATCAGCAGTACTTC.

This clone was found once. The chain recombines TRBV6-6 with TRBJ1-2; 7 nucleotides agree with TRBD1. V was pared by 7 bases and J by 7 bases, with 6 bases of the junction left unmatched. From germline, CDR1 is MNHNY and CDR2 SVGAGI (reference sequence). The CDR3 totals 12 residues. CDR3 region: CASTRQGRGYTF. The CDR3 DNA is TGTGCCAGCACCCGACAGGGCCGTGGCTACACCTTC.

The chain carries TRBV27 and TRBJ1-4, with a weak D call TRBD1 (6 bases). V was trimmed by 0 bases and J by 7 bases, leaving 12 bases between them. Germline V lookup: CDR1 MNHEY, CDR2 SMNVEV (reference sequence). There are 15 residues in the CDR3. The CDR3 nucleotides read TGTGCCAGCAGTTTATCAACGCCAGGGGTTGAAAAACTGTTTTTT. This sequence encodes CASSLSTPGVEKLFF.

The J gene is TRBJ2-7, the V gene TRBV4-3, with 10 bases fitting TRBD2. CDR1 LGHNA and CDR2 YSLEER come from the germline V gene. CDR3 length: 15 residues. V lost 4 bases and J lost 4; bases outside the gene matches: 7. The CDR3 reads CASSRELAGVYEQYF. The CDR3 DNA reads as TGCGCCAGCAGCCGGGAGCTAGCGGGAGTGTACGAGCAGTACTTC.

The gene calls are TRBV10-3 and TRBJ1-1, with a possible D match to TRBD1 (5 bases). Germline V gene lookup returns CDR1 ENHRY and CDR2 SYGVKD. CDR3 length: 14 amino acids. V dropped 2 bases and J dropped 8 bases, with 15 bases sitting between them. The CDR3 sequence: CAISEAYRQSEAFF. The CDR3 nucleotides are TGTGCCATCAGTGAGGCCTATCGACAGTCCGAAGCTTTCTTT.

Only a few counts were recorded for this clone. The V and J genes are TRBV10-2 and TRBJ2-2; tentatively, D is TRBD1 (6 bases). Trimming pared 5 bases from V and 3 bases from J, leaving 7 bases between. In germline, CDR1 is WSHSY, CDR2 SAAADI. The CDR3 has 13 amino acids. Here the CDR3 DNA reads TGCGCCAGCAGTCGGACAGACACCGGGGAGCTGTTTTTT. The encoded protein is CASSRTDTGELFF.

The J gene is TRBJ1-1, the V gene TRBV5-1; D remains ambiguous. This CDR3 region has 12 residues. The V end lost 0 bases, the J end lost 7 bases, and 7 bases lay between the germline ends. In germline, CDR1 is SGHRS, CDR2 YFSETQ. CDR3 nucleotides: TGCGCCAGCAGCTTGGAGCGAGGTGAAGCTTTCTTT. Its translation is CASSLERGEAFF.

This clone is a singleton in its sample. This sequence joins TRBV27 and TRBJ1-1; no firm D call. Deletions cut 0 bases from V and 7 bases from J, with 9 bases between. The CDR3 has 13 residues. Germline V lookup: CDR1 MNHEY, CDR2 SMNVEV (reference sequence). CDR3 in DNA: TGTGCCAGCAGTTTATCCCCTTACGGTGAAGCTTTCTTT. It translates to CASSLSPYGEAFF.

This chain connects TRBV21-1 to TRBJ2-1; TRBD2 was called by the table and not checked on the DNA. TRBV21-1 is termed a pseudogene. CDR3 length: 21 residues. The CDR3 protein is CASSKLTHEFLSGRTYNEQFF. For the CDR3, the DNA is TGTGCCAGCAGCAAATTAACTCACGAATTCCTTAGCGGGAGAACCTACAATGAGCAGTTCTTC.

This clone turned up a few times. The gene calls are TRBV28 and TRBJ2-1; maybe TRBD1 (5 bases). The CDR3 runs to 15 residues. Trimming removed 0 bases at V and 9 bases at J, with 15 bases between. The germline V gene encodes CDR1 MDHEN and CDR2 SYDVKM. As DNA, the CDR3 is TGTGCCAGCAGTTTATGGGCCAGGGCTTGCTGTGAGCAGTTCTTC. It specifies CASSLWARACCEQFF.

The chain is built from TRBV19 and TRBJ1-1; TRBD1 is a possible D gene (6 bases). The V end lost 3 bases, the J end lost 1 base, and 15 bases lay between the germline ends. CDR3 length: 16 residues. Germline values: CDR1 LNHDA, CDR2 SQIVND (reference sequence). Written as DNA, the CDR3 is TGTGCCAGTAGTATTGGCCCCGACAGGAGGAACACTGAAGCTTTCTTT. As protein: CASSIGPDRRNTEAFF.